One sample yielded the 32 T cell receptor beta chains listed below, sequenced in a study of cytomegalovirus exposure and HLA in healthy donors (dated by TCRdb to 2015 to 2018). The method behind the library was the immunoSEQ multiplex PCR assay. TCRdb re-hosts the immuneACCESS table, in-frame sequences only. Its copies lack some clones; in the studies checked, an unresolved V gene accounts for under half of them, and the cause for the rest is not known. For this sample the table gives about 180,000 clones, of which less than 85% were detected only once. The ten largest clones add up to approximately 15% of the sample. The source material was PBMCs. The receptors stem from a man in his late teens or twenties in good health and CMV-seropositive.

Comments on this clone: In the same sample, other DNA sequences code for this CDR3. The genes are TRBV15 and TRBJ2-7, with 11 nucleotides matching TRBD1. With V trimmed by 3 bases and J by 3 bases, 4 bases remained unmatched. Germline loops: CDR1 LNHNV, CDR2 YYDKDF (reference sequence). The CDR3 loop spans 15 amino acids. This CDR3 reads CATSRDRGQSYEQYF. In nucleotides, the CDR3 is TGTGCCACCAGCAGGGACAGGGGGCAAAGCTACGAGCAGTACTTC.

This chain joins TRBV4-1 and TRBJ2-5; 8 nucleotides align to TRBD1. The CDR3 has 14 amino acids. Germline loops: CDR1 MGHRA, CDR2 YSYEKL. The trim removed 2 bases at V and 4 bases at J, leaving 3 bases unmatched. CDR3 loop: CASSQLRGLETQYF. The CDR3 bases are TGCGCCAGCAGCCAACTCAGGGGGCTAGAGACCCAGTACTTC.

The chain is built from TRBV28 and TRBJ2-7; 8 bases match TRBD1. The germline V gene encodes CDR1 MDHEN and CDR2 SYDVKM. With V trimmed by 9 bases and J by 2 bases, 6 bases remained unmatched. The CDR3 totals 13 residues. The CDR3 DNA sequence: TGTGCCAGTGGTGACAGGGGCCCCTACGAGCAGTACTTC. Its translation: CASGDRGPYEQYF. Drawing the rest from reference TRBV28 and TRBJ2-7, the complete variable domain is DVKVTQSSRYLVKRTGEKVFLECVQDMDHENMFWYRQDPGLGLRLIYFSYDVKMKEKGDIPEGYSVSREKKERFSLILESASTNQTSMYLCASGDRGPYEQYFGPGTRLTVT.

The rearrangement links TRBV5-1 to TRBJ1-2, with D unclear. V lost 1 base and J lost 4, with 11 bases in between. The germline gives CDR1 SGHRS, CDR2 YFSETQ. The length of the CDR3 is 14 residues. The CDR3 nucleotides read TGCGCCAGCAGCTTGACGCGGAAGATCTATGGCTACACCTTC. Protein product: CASSLTRKIYGYTF. The full variable domain, completed using reference TRBV5-1 and TRBJ1-2, is KAGVTQTPRYLIKTRGQQVTLSCSPISGHRSVSWYQQTPGQGLQFLFEYFSETQRNKGNFPGRFSGRQFSNSRSEMNVSTLELGDSALYLCASSLTRKIYGYTFGSGTRLTVV.

The chain has TRBV10-3 and TRBJ1-1; no firm D call. This CDR3 has 11 amino acids. V gave up 11 bases and J gave up 4 bases, with 11 bases separating them. Germline V CDR1 and CDR2: ENHRY, SYGVKD. CDR3 bases: TGTGCCGCGGCGGAGGGCACTGAAGCTTTCTTT. Translation gives CAAAEGTEAFF.

Notes on this clone: A read error is likely, as this CDR3 ends without the conserved phenylalanine or tryptophan. The limits of the CDR3 on the DNA are not certain, so only TCRdb's listed CDR3 is given. The chain employs TRBV30 and TRBJ1-1; the listed D gene, TRBD1, was not tested against the DNA. The CDR3 is made up of 11 amino acids, end residues included. In germline, CDR1 is GTSNPN, CDR2 SVGIG (reference sequence). The CDR3 here is CAWTTGGGGAM.

This chain links TRBV10-3 with TRBJ1-1; maybe TRBD1 (5 bases). Trimming pared 2 bases from V and 5 bases from J, leaving 18 bases between. CDR3 length equals 16 residues. Looked up from germline, CDR1 is ENHRY and CDR2 is SYGVKD. In nucleotides, the CDR3 is TGTGCCATCAGTGAGGTCCGGTCGGGGGGGAGAACTGAAGCTTTCTTT. This codes for CAISEVRSGGRTEAFF.

The chain uses TRBV6-5 and TRBJ1-2, with TRBD1 identical over 10 bases. The V gene end was trimmed by 1 base and the J gene end by 8 bases; junction bases not matched to a gene: 10. Germline CDR1 MNHEY, CDR2 SVGAGI. The CDR3 runs 16 residues. The CDR3: CASSYWDRGTRRGYTF. CDR3 sequence (DNA): TGTGCCAGCAGTTACTGGGACAGGGGCACTCGTAGGGGCTACACCTTC.

V usage is TRBV27 and J usage is TRBJ2-1, with D tentatively TRBD1 (5 bases). Trimming took 6 bases from V and 6 from J, leaving 9 bases between them. This CDR3 region has 12 residues. Germline V gives CDR1 MNHEY, CDR2 SMNVEV (reference sequence). The CDR3 DNA follows: TGTGCCAGCAGAGGTACAGGCAATGAGCAGTTCTTC. Protein: CASRGTGNEQFF.

This clone was seen a few times. V usage is TRBV5-1 and J usage is TRBJ2-1; TRBD2 matches 7 bases. There are 16 residues in the CDR3. Trimming cost V 0 bases and J 7 bases; bases outside gene matches: 10. CDR1 and CDR2 from the germline V gene are SGHRS and YFSETQ. Written as DNA, the CDR3 is TGCGCCAGCAGCTTGGTAACCCGGGGGGAGGGGAATGAGCAGTTCTTC. Translating gives CASSLVTRGEGNEQFF.

The chain combines TRBV30 with TRBJ2-2; D not certain. V was trimmed by 2 bases and J by 6 bases, leaving 13 bases between them. The CDR3 runs to 14 residues. Germline CDR1 GTSNPN, CDR2 SVGIG (reference sequence). The CDR3 nucleotides are TGTGCCTGGAGTCCCCCAACTGCCCCCGGGGAGCTGTTTTTT. This encodes CAWSPPTAPGELFF.

The V and J genes are TRBV28 and TRBJ1-4, with D perhaps matching TRBD1 (5 bases). The CDR3 runs to 14 residues. CDR1 and CDR2 from the germline V gene are MDHEN and SYDVKM. V was pared by 8 bases and J by 4 bases, with 14 bases between. The CDR3: CASWLGAINEKLFF. CDR3 in DNA: TGTGCCAGCTGGCTAGGGGCGATTAATGAAAAACTGTTTTTT.

V usage is TRBV28 and J usage is TRBJ1-4, with 8 bases that match TRBD1. CDR1 and CDR2 from the germline V gene are MDHEN and SYDVKM. There are 17 residues in the CDR3. V lost 7 bases, J lost 5 bases, and 15 bases stayed unmatched. The CDR3 DNA reads TGTGCCAGCAAACCCACTCCATTGACAGGGGTAAATGAAAAACTGTTTTTT. Protein sequence: CASKPTPLTGVNEKLFF.

The chain links TRBV28 to TRBJ2-7; TRBD2 might be the D (6 bases). The CDR3 contains 12 residues. The V gene's germline CDR1 is MDHEN and CDR2 SYDVKM. V lost 6 bases to trimming and J lost 4 bases, with 10 bases between them. CDR3 amino acids: CASSRGSYEQYF. DNA for the CDR3: TGTGCCAGCAGCCGGGGGAGTTACGAGCAGTACTTC.

The J gene is TRBJ2-1, the V gene TRBV6-1, with 12 nucleotides matching TRBD2. Germline V gives CDR1 MNHNS, CDR2 SASEGT. V dropped 1 base and J dropped 3; count of bases not matched to a gene: 4. The CDR3 is 17 residues long. This CDR3 is CASSEGGLAGNYNEQFF. CDR3 DNA sequence: TGTGCCAGCAGTGAAGGCGGACTAGCGGGAAACTACAATGAGCAGTTCTTC.

This rearrangement joins TRBV19 to TRBJ2-5; 8 bases line up with TRBD1. The V gene end was trimmed by 11 bases and the J gene end by 1 base; junction bases not matched to a gene: 12. Germline CDR1 reads LNHDA; CDR2 reads SQIVND (reference sequence). CDR3 size: 15 residues. In DNA form, the CDR3 reads TGTGCCTCACGAATTTGGACAGGGTCCCAAGAGACCCAGTACTTC. Protein sequence: CASRIWTGSQETQYF.

The rearrangement links TRBV6-1 to TRBJ1-1; 10 bases map to TRBD1. Germline V gene sequence: CDR1 MNHNS, CDR2 SASEGT. The CDR3 runs 14 residues. V dropped 6 bases and J dropped 3; count of bases not matched to a gene: 4. Here the CDR3 DNA reads TGTGCCAGCAGGGAGGGACAGGGGCACACTGAAGCTTTCTTT. Amino acid sequence: CASREGQGHTEAFF.

The J gene is TRBJ2-2, the V gene TRBV19; TRBD2 matches 8 bases. The CDR3 is made up of 17 amino acids. The V gene's germline CDR1 is LNHDA and CDR2 SQIVND (reference sequence). V gave up 3 bases and J gave up 0 bases; unmatched junction bases: 6. CDR3 residues: CASSMVEAGANTGELFF. In DNA, the CDR3 is TGTGCCAGTAGTATGGTAGAAGCGGGAGCGAACACCGGGGAGCTGTTTTTT.

The V gene is TRBV9, the J gene TRBJ2-7; tentative D call: TRBD1 (6 bases). Germline V gene sequence: CDR1 SGDLS, CDR2 YYNGEE. This CDR3 is built from 15 residues. Trimming shortened V by 1 base and J by 3 bases, and 14 bases separated the two germline ends. CDR3 amino acids: CASSVTAGAGYEQYF. The CDR3 DNA follows: TGTGCCAGCAGCGTAACCGCAGGGGCCGGCTACGAGCAGTACTTC.

The chain uses TRBV9 and TRBJ2-7; 8 nucleotides agree with TRBD2. Trimming took 7 bases from V and 3 from J; bases not matched to a gene: 6. The CDR3 is made up of 13 amino acids. CDR1 is SGDLS, CDR2 YYNGEE, per germline. CDR3 sequence reads: CASSGTSRYEQYF. For the CDR3, the DNA is TGTGCCAGCTCCGGGACTAGTCGCTACGAGCAGTACTTC.

CDR3 nucleotides: TGTGCCAGCAGCGTTAGGGGGAACACTGAAGCTTTCTTT. This encodes CASSVRGNTEAFF. This chain links TRBV9 with TRBJ1-1; D might be TRBD1 (5 bases). V gave up 2 bases and J gave up 1 base, with 6 bases separating them. Germline assignment: CDR1 SGDLS and CDR2 YYNGEE. CDR3 length: 13 residues. Full variable domain (outside the CDR3, taken from reference TRBV9 and TRBJ1-1): DSGVTQTPKHLITATGQRVTLRCSPRSGDLSVYWYQQSLDQGLQFLIQYYNGEERAKGNILERFSAQQFPDLHSELNLSSLELGDSALYFCASSVRGNTEAFFGQGTRLTVV.

This chain uses TRBV6-1 with TRBJ1-2; 8 positions agree with TRBD1. Germline assignment: CDR1 MNHNS and CDR2 SASEGT. The ends lost 0 bases at V and 10 bases at J; junction bases unmatched: 1. CDR3 length: 12 residues. The CDR3 reads CASSEATGAYTF. CDR3 in DNA: TGTGCCAGCAGTGAAGCGACAGGGGCCTACACCTTC.

The chain carries TRBV19 and TRBJ1-4, with D perhaps matching TRBD1 (5 bases). The CDR3 runs 15 residues. From germline, CDR1 is LNHDA and CDR2 SQIVND (reference sequence). V was pared by 3 bases and J by 5 bases, with 13 bases between. The CDR3 sequence is CASSIRGYPNEKLFF. CDR3 nucleotide sequence: TGTGCCAGTAGTATCCGGGGGTACCCGAATGAAAAACTGTTTTTT.

This chain uses TRBV2 with TRBJ1-5; D possibly corresponds to TRBD1 (5 bases). CDR3 length: 14 amino acids. Germline CDR1 is SNHLY and CDR2 is FYNNEI. Trimming removed 6 bases from V and 3 bases from J, with 12 bases in between. The CDR3 here is CASSPQGLNQPQHF. DNA of the CDR3: TGTGCCAGCAGCCCCCAGGGACTCAATCAGCCCCAGCATTTT.

This chain joins TRBV5-1 and TRBJ2-1; D might be TRBD2 (6 bases). Germline CDR1 SGHRS, CDR2 YFSETQ. The CDR3 is 14 residues long. Trimming shortened V by 3 bases and J by 9 bases, and 16 bases separated the two germline ends. Here the CDR3 DNA reads TGCGCCAGCAGCTACGTTCGTGGAGCGGGTGAGCAGTTCTTC. This encodes CASSYVRGAGEQFF.

The V and J genes are TRBV5-4 and TRBJ1-1; D not certain. CDR3 length equals 13 residues. CDR1 and CDR2 from the germline V gene are SGHNT and YYREEE (reference sequence). Trimming took 5 bases from V and 1 from J, leaving 9 bases between them. The CDR3 protein is CASRAGENTEAFF. The CDR3 DNA sequence: TGTGCCAGCAGAGCAGGCGAGAACACTGAAGCTTTCTTT.

The chain carries TRBV5-4 and TRBJ2-7; possible D gene TRBD1, 6 bases. The CDR3 totals 15 residues. Germline V CDR1 and CDR2: SGHNT, YYREEE (reference sequence). V lost 0 bases and J 5 bases, leaving 15 bases between the germline ends. The CDR3 loop reads CASSLAGELLDEQYF. CDR3 nucleotides: TGTGCCAGCAGCTTGGCAGGGGAACTGCTCGACGAGCAGTACTTC.

The V call is TRBV11-2, the J call TRBJ2-3; the D is unclear. V lost 7 bases and J lost 3, with 17 bases in between. The CDR3 runs 15 residues. CDR1 is SGHAT and CDR2 is FQNNGV in the germline V gene. The CDR3 here is CASTYSPGGTDTQYF. The CDR3 nucleotides are TGTGCCAGCACCTACAGCCCCGGTGGAACAGATACGCAGTATTTT. The full variable domain, rest sourced from reference TRBV11-2 and TRBJ2-3, is EAGVAQSPRYKIIEKRQSVAFWCNPISGHATLYWYQQILGQGPKLLIQFQNNGVVDDSQLPKDRFSAERLKGVDSTLKIQPAKLEDSAVYLCASTYSPGGTDTQYFGPGTRLTVL.

V usage is TRBV7-3 and J usage is TRBJ2-2; 8 bases agree with TRBD1. Germline CDR1 reads SGHTA; CDR2 reads FQGTGA. Germline trimming cut 5 bases from V and 1 base from J; bases unmatched to any gene: 6. The CDR3 is 16 amino acids. The CDR3 region is CASSVGGQGNTGELFF. Here the CDR3 DNA reads TGTGCCAGCAGCGTAGGCGGACAGGGGAACACCGGGGAGCTGTTTTTT.

The V call is TRBV7-7, the J call TRBJ2-5; 13 bases align to TRBD2. V was pared by 5 bases and J by 5 bases, with 8 bases of the junction left unmatched. Germline V gene data show CDR1 as SSHAT and CDR2 as FNYEAQ (reference sequence). The CDR3 length is 16 residues. CDR3 region: CASSRTSGGEGETQYF. CDR3 bases: TGTGCCAGCAGCAGGACTAGCGGGGGAGAAGGGGAGACCCAGTACTTC.

The chain is built from TRBV29-1 and TRBJ2-3; tentatively, D is TRBD1 (7 bases). The germline gives CDR1 SQVTM, CDR2 ANQGSEA. Trimming took 5 bases from V and 1 from J, leaving 28 bases between them. The CDR3 totals 19 residues. The CDR3 nucleotides read TGCAGCGTTTTTGTTGCAGGGGGAATAGCGGCTCTTCGCACAGATACGCAGTATTTT. Its protein is CSVFVAGGIAALRTDTQYF.

This clone was seen a handful of times. The rearrangement uses TRBV10-2 and TRBJ2-7; 8 bases line up with TRBD2. Germline V gene lookup returns CDR1 WSHSY and CDR2 SAAADI. The trim removed 4 bases at V and 4 bases at J, leaving 6 bases unmatched. The CDR3 spans 14 residues. CDR3 amino acids: CASSAGRAGYEQYF. The CDR3 DNA reads TGCGCCAGCAGTGCCGGGAGGGCGGGGTACGAGCAGTACTTC.